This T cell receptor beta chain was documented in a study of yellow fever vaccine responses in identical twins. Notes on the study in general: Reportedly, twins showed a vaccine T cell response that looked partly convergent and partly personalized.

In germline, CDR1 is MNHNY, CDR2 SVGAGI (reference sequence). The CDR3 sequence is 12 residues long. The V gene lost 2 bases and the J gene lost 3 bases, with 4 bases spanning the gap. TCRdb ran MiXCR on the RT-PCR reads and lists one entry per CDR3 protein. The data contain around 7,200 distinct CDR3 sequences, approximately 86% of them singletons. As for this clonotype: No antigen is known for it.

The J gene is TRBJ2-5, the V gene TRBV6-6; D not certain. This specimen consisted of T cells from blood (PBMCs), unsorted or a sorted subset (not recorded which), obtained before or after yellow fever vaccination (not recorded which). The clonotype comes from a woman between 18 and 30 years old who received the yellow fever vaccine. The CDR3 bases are TGTGCCAGCAGTTACCACGAAGAGACCCAGTACTTC. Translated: CASSYHEETQYF.